The count of the clone carrying this T cell receptor beta chain is one. Its antigen is not identified. The source of the sample is a study of CD8 T cells in Susac syndrome. The CD8+ and CD4+ T cells were negatively isolated, with the TEMRA cells enriched by FACS. With random hexamers, roughly 0.45 to 1 ug RNA was reverse transcribed. TCRdb passed the immunoSEQ multiplex PCR reads through MiXCR, listing each CDR3 protein once. The data contain under 200,000 distinct CDR3 sequences, 94% of them seen just once; the ten biggest clones take up more than 0.095%. Study results and caveats: That the number of individuals in its TCR sequencing and HLA analysis was relatively small was acknowledged by the study.

CDR3 length equals 17 residues. The ends were cut back, 0 bases at V and 0 bases at J, with 13 bases in the middle. Germline V lookup: CDR1 SGHRS, CDR2 YFSETQ. The origin of this receptor is a human donor with Susac syndrome. The sequenced sample consisted of CD4+ T cells from PBMCs. The chain is built from TRBV5-1 and TRBJ2-1, with D uncertain. The CDR3: CASSLAAADSSYNEQFF. The CDR3 DNA is TGCGCCAGCAGCTTGGCGGCAGCTGATAGCTCCTACAATGAGCAGTTCTTC.